These 18 T cell receptor beta chains came from one sample sequenced in a study of blood T cells in healthy people across ages. A second 7 to 11 cycle PCR used barcoded and J-beta primers. One entry per CDR3 protein, called by TCRdb with MiXCR from the 5' RACE reads. The top ten hold about 2.1% of the sample, which has about 1.8 million distinct CDR3 sequences, 49% seen once. The sample consisted of blood. These receptors originate from a woman aged 40 to 50 in good health.

In regard to this clonotype: Since no conserved phenylalanine or tryptophan closes the CDR3, a read error is the likely cause. The chain has TRBV6-2 or TRBV6-3 and TRBJ2-7, with D maybe TRBD1 (6 bases). V was clipped by 1 base and J by 7 bases, with 14 bases between them. CDR1 and CDR2 from the germline V gene are MNHEY and SVGEGT. The CDR3 contains 14 residues. The CDR3 is CASSYYRDIREQYL. The CDR3, as DNA: TGTGCCAGCAGTTACTACCGGGACATCCGGGAGCAGTACTTA.

The genes are TRBV28 and TRBJ1-4; no reliable D call. The CDR3 extends over 15 amino acids. V was clipped by 2 bases and J by 7 bases, with 14 bases between them. Germline V gives CDR1 MDHEN, CDR2 SYDVKM. CDR3 protein: CASSLGSPRTEKLFF. Here the CDR3 DNA reads TGTGCCAGCAGTTTAGGCAGCCCTAGAACTGAAAAACTGTTTTTT.

The V and J genes are TRBV28 and TRBJ2-3; possibly TRBD1 or TRBD2 for D (6 bases each). Germline assignment: CDR1 MDHEN and CDR2 SYDVKM. The CDR3 is made up of 15 amino acids. The V gene lost 3 bases and the J gene lost 4 bases, with 14 bases spanning the gap. CDR3: CASSFGGPAADTQYF. In nucleotides, the CDR3 is TGTGCCAGCAGTTTTGGGGGGCCAGCCGCAGATACGCAGTATTTT.

The rearrangement uses TRBV7-9 and TRBJ1-1; 10 bases are a match to TRBD1. The CDR3 runs to 15 residues. With 5 bases clipped from V and 6 bases from J, the junction kept 9 bases outside the gene matches. Looked up from germline, CDR1 is SEHNR and CDR2 is FQNEAQ (reference sequence). Here the CDR3 reads CASSPRDRGVPEAFF. CDR3 bases: TGTGCCAGCAGCCCCCGGGACAGGGGTGTCCCTGAAGCTTTCTTT.

This clonotype was seen a handful of times. This chain links TRBV5-5 with TRBJ1-2, with D maybe TRBD1 (6 bases). V dropped 1 base and J dropped 3 bases, with 10 bases sitting between them. CDR1 is SGHKS, CDR2 YYEKEE, per germline (reference sequence). The CDR3 sequence is 14 residues long. CDR3 coding DNA: TGTGCCAGCAGCTTGCGGGACAAGGACTATGGCTACACCTTC. Amino acid sequence: CASSLRDKDYGYTF. The variable domain in full, completed from reference TRBV5-5 and TRBJ1-2, reads DAGVTQSPTHLIKTRGQQVTLRCSPISGHKSVSWYQQVLGQGPQFIFQYYEKEERGRGNFPDRFSARQFPNYSSELNVNALLLGDSALYLCASSLRDKDYGYTFGSGTRLTVV.

This sequence joins TRBV20-1 and TRBJ2-4; a possible D gene is TRBD1 (8 bases). V lost 3 bases, J lost 1 base, and 22 bases lay in between. The CDR3 sequence is 18 residues long. The germline V gene has CDR1 DFQATT and CDR2 SNEGSKA (reference sequence). CDR3 loop: CSASPGQGGGRAKNIQYF. In DNA form, the CDR3 reads TGCAGTGCTAGTCCAGGACAGGGAGGGGGCCGGGCCAAAAACATTCAGTACTTC.

This clonotype was seen only a few times. The gene calls are TRBV7-2 and TRBJ2-1, with 7 nucleotides matching TRBD2. This CDR3 comprises 14 residues. After removal of 2 bases from V and 6 bases from J, the junction contained 4 bases not matched to a gene. Germline CDR1 is SGHTA and CDR2 is FQGNSA. The CDR3 loop is CASSLQRGFNEQFF. The CDR3 nucleotides read TGTGCCAGCAGCTTACAGCGGGGCTTCAATGAGCAGTTCTTC. Based on the CDR3 plus reference TRBV7-2 and TRBJ2-1, the full variable domain is GAGVSQSPSNKVTEKGKDVELRCDPISGHTALYWYRQSLGQGLEFLIYFQGNSAPDKSGLPSDRFSAERTGGSVSTLTIQRTQQEDSAVYLCASSLQRGFNEQFFGPGTRLTVL.

This clonotype came up a few times. The gene calls are TRBV27 and TRBJ2-7; D possibly uses TRBD1 or TRBD2 (6 bases each). The CDR3 consists of 15 residues. Germline V gene data show CDR1 as MNHEY and CDR2 as SMNVEV (reference sequence). The V end lost 4 bases, the J end lost 4 bases, and 17 bases lay between the germline ends. The CDR3 DNA follows: TGTGCCAGCAGTTCCCATGGGGGGCGGATATACGAGCAGTACTTC. Residues: CASSSHGGRIYEQYF.

This clonotype was detected a few times. Written as DNA, the CDR3 is TGCAGTGCCCTGACAGGGAAAGAGACCCAGTACTTC. This sequence encodes CSALTGKETQYF. V usage is TRBV20-1 and J usage is TRBJ2-4, with TRBD1 matching 7 bases. The tail of the sequence fits TRBJ2-5 better, so the J call may be wrong. Germline V CDR1 and CDR2: DFQATT, SNEGSKA (reference sequence). There are 12 residues in the CDR3.

This clonotype appeared a few times. The V gene is TRBV14, the J gene TRBJ2-7, with D unclear. The germline CDR1 and CDR2 sequences are SGHDN and FVKESK. The CDR3 totals 17 residues. V lost 0 bases and J lost 5, with 20 bases in between. The CDR3 coding sequence is TGTGCCAGCAGCCAAGATTTCGCGGCGTTGGGCCTCCACGAGCAGTACTTC. Translated, it gives CASSQDFAALGLHEQYF.

As regards this clonotype: Germline and junction disagree at one end, which may indicate a read error. The rearrangement uses TRBV9 and TRBJ2-3; TRBD1 matches 8 bases. The CDR3 loop spans 16 amino acids. The germline V gene has CDR1 SGDLS and CDR2 YYNGEE. The CDR3 spells CACSVFGTGGSDTQYF. The CDR3 DNA reads as TGTGCCTGCAGCGTATTCGGGACAGGAGGGTCAGATACGCAGTATTTT.

The chain employs TRBV28 and TRBJ2-5; D may match TRBD1 or TRBD2 (5 bases each). V was cut by 5 bases and J by 11 bases, with 27 bases left in between. The CDR3 is made up of 16 amino acids. Germline V CDR1 and CDR2: MDHEN, SYDVKM. DNA of the CDR3: TGTGCCAGCAGTGTCTGGGGGACCGGGGTGGTATCTGAGCAGTACTTC. Translating it yields CASSVWGTGVVSEQYF.

This chain connects TRBV18 to TRBJ2-3, with a possible D match to TRBD2 (6 bases). Per the germline V gene, CDR1 is KGHSH and CDR2 is LQKENI. The CDR3 loop spans 16 amino acids. V was clipped by 2 bases and J by 1 base, with 13 bases between them. The CDR3: CASSPMGPGGTDTQYF. Written as DNA, the CDR3 is TGTGCCAGCTCACCAATGGGGCCGGGGGGCACAGATACGCAGTATTTT.

This chain joins TRBV6-1 and TRBJ1-2; 10 bases line up with TRBD1. The germline V gene has CDR1 MNHNS and CDR2 SASEGT. This CDR3 contains 15 residues. With V trimmed by 4 bases and J by 2 bases, 4 bases remained unmatched. CDR3 in amino acids: CASSGWGQGNYGYTF. DNA of the CDR3: TGTGCCAGCAGTGGTTGGGGACAGGGGAACTATGGCTACACCTTC.

Here the CDR3 reads CASSRPGQLNTEAFF. The CDR3 coding sequence is TGTGCCAGCAGTCGACCGGGACAGTTGAACACTGAAGCTTTCTTT. The chain uses TRBV28 and TRBJ1-1, with 7 bases matching TRBD1. J lost 0 bases, V lost 5 bases, and 6 bases had no gene match. Germline V gene data show CDR1 as MDHEN and CDR2 as SYDVKM. There are 15 residues in the CDR3.

V is TRBV20-1 and J is TRBJ2-1, with 10 bases that match TRBD2. Germline V gene data show CDR1 as DFQATT and CDR2 as SNEGSKA (reference sequence). This CDR3 contains 15 residues. J was trimmed by 3 bases and V by 3 bases; bases with no gene match: 5. CDR3 sequence (DNA): TGCAGTGCTAGCGTTTCTAGCGGGAGCTACAATGAGCAGTTCTTC. Translated: CSASVSSGSYNEQFF.

This clonotype appeared a few times. This may arise from a read error, as a much more abundant clone is one base away. V usage is TRBV2 and J usage is TRBJ2-7; D uncertain. CDR1 and CDR2 from the germline V gene are SNHLY and FYNNEI. This CDR3 contains 10 residues. The ends were cut back, 5 bases at V and 6 bases at J, with 5 bases in the middle. The CDR3 nucleotides are TGTGCCAGCAGTAACTGCGAGCAGTACTTC. Its translation: CASSNCEQYF.

This clonotype showed up just a few times. V usage is TRBV7-2 and J usage is TRBJ2-3; tentative D call: TRBD2 (7 bases). The CDR3 is 16 amino acids. Trimming removed 1 base at V and 1 base at J, with 12 bases between. CDR1 is SGHTA, CDR2 FQGNSA, per germline. The CDR3 region is CASSLGEGGGTDTQYF. CDR3 nucleotide sequence: TGTGCCAGCAGCTTAGGGGAAGGGGGGGGCACAGATACGCAGTATTTT.